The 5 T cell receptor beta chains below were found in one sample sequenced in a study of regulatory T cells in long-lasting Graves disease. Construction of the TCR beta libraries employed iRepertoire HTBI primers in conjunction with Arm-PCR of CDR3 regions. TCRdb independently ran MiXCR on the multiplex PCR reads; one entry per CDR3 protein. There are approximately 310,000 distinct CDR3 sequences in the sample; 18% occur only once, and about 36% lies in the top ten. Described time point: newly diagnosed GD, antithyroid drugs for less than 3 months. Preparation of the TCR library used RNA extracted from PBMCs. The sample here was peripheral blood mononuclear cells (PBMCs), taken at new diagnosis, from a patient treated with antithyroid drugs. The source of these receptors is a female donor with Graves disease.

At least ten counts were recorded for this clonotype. The chain's CDR3 is CASNHGSFGETQYF. Here the CDR3 DNA reads TGCGCCAGCAACCACGGATCCTTCGGGGAGACCCAGTACTTC. The gene calls are TRBV5-1 and TRBJ2-5; no clear D gene. This CDR3 has 14 residues. V was shortened by 6 bases and J by 5 bases, with 17 bases between the two germline ends. The germline V gene encodes CDR1 SGHRS and CDR2 YFSETQ.

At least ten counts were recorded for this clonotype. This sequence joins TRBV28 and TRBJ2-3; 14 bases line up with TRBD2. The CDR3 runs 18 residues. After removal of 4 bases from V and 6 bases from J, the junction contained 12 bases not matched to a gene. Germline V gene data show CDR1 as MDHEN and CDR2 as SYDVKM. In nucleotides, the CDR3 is TGTGCCAGCAGTTCGCCGGGACTAGCGGGAGTCAGGTCGGATACGCAGTATTTT. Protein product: CASSSPGLAGVRSDTQYF.

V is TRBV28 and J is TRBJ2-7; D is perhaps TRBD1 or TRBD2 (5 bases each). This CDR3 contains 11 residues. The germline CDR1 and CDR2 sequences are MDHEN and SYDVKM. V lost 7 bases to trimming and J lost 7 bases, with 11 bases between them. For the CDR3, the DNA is TGTGCCAGCACCGGGACCGCTGAGCAGTACTTC. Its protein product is CASTGTAEQYF. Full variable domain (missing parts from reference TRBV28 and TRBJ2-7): DVKVTQSSRYLVKRTGEKVFLECVQDMDHENMFWYRQDPGLGLRLIYFSYDVKMKEKGDIPEGYSVSREKKERFSLILESASTNQTSMYLCASTGTAEQYFGPGTRLTVT.

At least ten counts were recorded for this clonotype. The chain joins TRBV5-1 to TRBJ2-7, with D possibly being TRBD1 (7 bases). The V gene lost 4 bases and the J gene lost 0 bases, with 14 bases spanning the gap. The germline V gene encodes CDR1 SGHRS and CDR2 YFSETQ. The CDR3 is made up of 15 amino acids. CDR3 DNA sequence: TGCGCCAGCAGCGGAGGGACAGCCATCTCCTACGAGCAGTACTTC. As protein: CASSGGTAISYEQYF.

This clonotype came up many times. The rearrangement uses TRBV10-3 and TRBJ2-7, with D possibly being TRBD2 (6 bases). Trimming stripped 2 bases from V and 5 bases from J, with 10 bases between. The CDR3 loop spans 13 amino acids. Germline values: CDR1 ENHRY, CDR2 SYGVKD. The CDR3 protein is CAISEAGGHEQYF. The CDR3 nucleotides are TGTGCCATCAGTGAGGCCGGGGGTCACGAGCAGTACTTC.